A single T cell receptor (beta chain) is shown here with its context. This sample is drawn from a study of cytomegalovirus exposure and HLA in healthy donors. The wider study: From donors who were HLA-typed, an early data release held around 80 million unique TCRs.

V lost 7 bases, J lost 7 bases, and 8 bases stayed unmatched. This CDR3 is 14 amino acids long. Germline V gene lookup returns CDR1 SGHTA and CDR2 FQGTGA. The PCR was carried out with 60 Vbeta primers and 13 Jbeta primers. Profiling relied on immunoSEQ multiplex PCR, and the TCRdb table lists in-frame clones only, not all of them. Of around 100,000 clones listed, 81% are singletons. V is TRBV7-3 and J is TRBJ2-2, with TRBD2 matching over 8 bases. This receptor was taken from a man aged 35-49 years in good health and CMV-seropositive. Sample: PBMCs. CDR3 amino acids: CASNGGVRDGELFF. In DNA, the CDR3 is TGTGCCAGCAACGGGGGGGTCCGGGACGGGGAGCTGTTTTTT.